Listed below are T cell receptor beta chains from one sample, sequenced in a study of blood T cell repertoires in COVID-19. The repertoire was sequenced with immunoSEQ multiplex PCR; TCRdb's copy has only in-frame clones and lacks some. This sample has around 20,000 clones, with 65% to 85% found just once. Sequenced material: peripheral blood. The receptors shown here come from a human donor in a cohort sampled during active COVID-19. Each CDR3 is given with its conserved first and last residue. D genes are given only for firm matches. Clone size is given for some rows only: seen once, a few or many times, or a class if the clone is expanded.

v_call	d_call	j_call	clone_size	cdr3_aa	cdr3_nt
TRBV15	TRBD2	TRBJ2-1	-	CATTGLAVNNEQFF	TGTGCCACCACAGGACTAGCGGTAAACAATGAGCAGTTCTTC
TRBV19	TRBD2	TRBJ2-3	few	CASSILAGATDTQYF	TGTGCCAGTAGTATCCTAGCGGGAGCGACAGATACGCAGTATTTT
TRBV24-1	TRBD2	TRBJ2-1	-	CATSDFSGRAMDEQFF	TGTGCCACCAGTGATTTCAGCGGGAGGGCCATGGATGAGCAGTTCTTC
TRBV27	TRBD2	TRBJ2-1	-	CASSHRRAGGHNEQFF	TGTGCCAGCAGTCATCGACGAGCGGGAGGGCACAATGAGCAGTTCTTC
TRBV6-2/TRBV6-3	-	TRBJ2-3	large	CASSLVIDTDTQYF	TGTGCCAGCAGTTTGGTAATAGACACAGATACGCAGTATTTT
TRBV6-5	-	TRBJ2-1	-	CASSYSDSYNEQFF	TGTGCCAGCAGTTACTCAGACAGTTACAATGAGCAGTTCTTC
TRBV3-1/TRBV3-2	TRBD1	TRBJ1-5	-	CASSQGDRDVFQPQHF	TGTGCCAGCAGCCAAGGGGACAGGGATGTTTTTCAGCCCCAGCATTTT
TRBV7-2	-	TRBJ2-1	-	CASSLAHKMNEQFF	TGTGCCAGCAGCTTAGCACACAAAATGAATGAGCAGTTCTTC
TRBV7-9	TRBD2	TRBJ2-2	-	CASSLVGGRDTGELFF	TGTGCCAGCAGCTTAGTTGGCGGGAGAGACACCGGGGAGCTGTTTTTT
TRBV12-5	-	TRBJ2-5	-	CASGLGRGETQYF	TGTGCTAGTGGTTTGGGCAGGGGAGAGACCCAGTACTTC
TRBV25-1	-	TRBJ1-6	-	CASTAGRAYSPLHF	TGTGCCAGCACGGCAGGGAGGGCTTATTCACCCCTCCACTTT
TRBV7-2	TRBD1	TRBJ2-2	-	CASSFRQGGTGELFF	TGTGCCAGCAGCTTCAGACAGGGGGGAACCGGGGAGCTGTTTTTT
TRBV28	TRBD1	TRBJ1-1	-	CASSLSGTGNTEAFF	TGTGCCAGCAGCCTCTCCGGGACAGGGAACACTGAAGCTTTCTTT
TRBV9	TRBD1	TRBJ2-5	-	CASSVSATGGLGTQYF	TGTGCCAGCAGCGTATCCGCCACAGGGGGCTTAGGGACCCAGTACTTC
TRBV5-6	-	TRBJ1-5	few	CASSPGGRGQPQHF	TGTGCCAGCAGCCCGGGTGGCAGGGGTCAGCCCCAGCATTTT
TRBV5-6	-	TRBJ1-6	-	CASSRSGSSYNSPLHF	TGTGCCAGCAGCCGGTCGGGGAGCTCCTATAATTCACCCCTCCACTTT
TRBV3-1/TRBV3-2	-	TRBJ1-6	-	CASSRRAGSSYNSPLHF	TGTGCCAGCAGCCGTCGGGCGGGCAGCTCCTATAATTCACCCCTCCACTTT
TRBV5-1	TRBD2	TRBJ2-5	-	CASSLGQLAGGQETQYF	TGCGCCAGCAGCTTGGGGCAACTAGCGGGAGGGCAAGAGACCCAGTACTTC
TRBV9	-	TRBJ2-7	-	CASSPSRSGAGEQYF	TGTGCCAGCAGCCCCTCGCGTTCGGGAGCAGGCGAGCAGTACTTC
TRBV7-3	-	TRBJ1-1	-	CASSLTRNTEAFF	TGTGCCAGCAGCTTAACTCGGAACACTGAAGCTTTCTTT
TRBV13	TRBD1	TRBJ2-3	-	CASSLRGGGADTQYF	TGTGCCAGCAGCTTAAGAGGGGGCGGCGCAGATACGCAGTATTTT
TRBV25-1	-	TRBJ2-5	-	CASSEFGRGETQYF	TGTGCCAGCAGTGAATTCGGCAGGGGAGAGACCCAGTACTTC
TRBV19	TRBD1	TRBJ1-6	few	CASSIRRTGGSYNSPLHF	TGTGCCAGTAGTATTCGCCGGACAGGGGGCTCCTATAATTCACCCCTCCACTTT
TRBV15	-	TRBJ2-1	few	CATRITTRTRTGYNEQFF	TGTGCCACCAGGATCACGACTAGGACACGCACTGGCTACAATGAGCAGTTCTTC
TRBV29-1	-	TRBJ1-1	-	CSVESPGKRHTEAFF	TGCAGCGTTGAATCCCCCGGGAAGAGGCACACTGAAGCTTTCTTT
TRBV27	-	TRBJ1-1	-	CASSLGGMNTEAFF	TGTGCCAGCAGTTTGGGGGGGATGAACACTGAAGCTTTCTTT
TRBV11-2	TRBD1	TRBJ1-6	-	CASSLGQGPSSPLHF	TGTGCCAGCAGCTTGGGACAGGGGCCATCTTCACCCCTCCACTTT
TRBV5-4	TRBD1	TRBJ2-5	-	CASSLARTGKGTQYF	TGTGCCAGCAGCTTGGCTAGGACAGGGAAGGGGACCCAGTACTTC
TRBV18	TRBD1	TRBJ1-5	once	CASSPDRGPPHF	TGTGCCAGCTCACCTGACAGGGGCCCTCCGCATTTT
TRBV10-3	TRBD1	TRBJ2-2	few	CATGQGLGNTGELFF	TGTGCCACCGGACAGGGTCTAGGAAACACCGGGGAGCTGTTTTTT
TRBV7-3	-	TRBJ2-2	-	CASSNLGGGGAGGELFF	TGTGCCAGCAGCAACCTAGGGGGCGGAGGGGCCGGCGGGGAGCTGTTTTTT
TRBV6-4	TRBD1	TRBJ2-3	-	CASSDSGQGHTDTQYF	TGTGCCAGCAGTGACTCGGGACAGGGACACACAGATACGCAGTATTTT
TRBV27	-	TRBJ1-6	-	CASSFQGSRSNSPLHF	TGTGCCAGCAGTTTTCAGGGATCCCGCTCTAATTCACCCCTCCACTTT
TRBV20-1	-	TRBJ2-7	-	CSARDNYEQYF	TGCAGTGCTAGGGACAACTACGAGCAGTACTTC
TRBV6-4	-	TRBJ2-3	-	CASSGTGLRTDTQYF	TGTGCCAGCAGTGGTACGGGGTTAAGGACAGATACGCAGTATTTT
TRBV4-2	TRBD2	TRBJ2-2	medium-sized	CASSEGLEAGELFF	TGTGCCAGCAGCGAGGGACTAGAAGCCGGGGAGCTGTTTTTT
TRBV19	TRBD1	TRBJ1-5	-	CATRGQGNQPQHF	TGTGCCACTAGGGGGCAGGGCAATCAGCCCCAGCATTTT
TRBV6-5	TRBD1	TRBJ1-2	-	CASSPDRAGGYTF	TGTGCCAGCAGCCCCGACAGGGCTGGGGGCTACACCTTC
TRBV7-9	-	TRBJ1-6	-	CASSSQTGLTLHF	TGTGCCAGCAGCTCTCAGACAGGCTTAACCCTCCACTTT
TRBV6-5	-	TRBJ2-2	-	CASSIRDSTTGELFF	TGTGCCAGCAGTATCCGGGACTCAACGACCGGGGAGCTGTTTTTT
TRBV4-3	-	TRBJ1-1	medium-sized	CASSQEWSTEAFF	TGCGCCAGCAGCCAAGAGTGGAGCACTGAAGCTTTCTTT
TRBV24-1	TRBD1	TRBJ2-3	-	CATSETGGRGTDTQYF	TGTGCCACCAGTGAAACAGGGGGCAGGGGCACAGATACGCAGTATTTT
TRBV3-1/TRBV3-2	-	TRBJ2-7	-	CASSQDPTGSSSEQYF	TGTGCCAGCAGCCAAGATCCTACAGGGTCGTCCTCCGAGCAGTACTTC